Listed here are 16 T cell receptor beta chains from one sample, sequenced in a study of blood T cell repertoires in COVID-19. Using immunoSEQ multiplex PCR, the repertoire was profiled, and TCRdb retains in-frame clones only, with some absent. The sample carries about 150,000 clones, 75% to 80% recorded once. Sequenced material: peripheral blood. The receptors stem from an elderly woman with acute or convalescent COVID-19.

The chain links TRBV6-5 to TRBJ1-1; D gene ambiguous. Germline lookup yields CDR1 MNHEY and CDR2 SVGAGI. V was trimmed by 6 bases and J by 2 bases, leaving 7 bases between them. This CDR3 comprises 12 residues. The CDR3 DNA reads TGTGCCAGCAGGGACTTAAACACTGAAGCTTTCTTT. Protein sequence: CASRDLNTEAFF.

The chain carries TRBV28 and TRBJ2-5; possible D gene TRBD1, 6 bases. V was cut by 2 bases and J by 2 bases, with 12 bases left in between. Germline CDR1 reads MDHEN; CDR2 reads SYDVKM. The CDR3 extends over 15 amino acids. The CDR3 DNA sequence: TGTGCCAGCAGTTTACGGGGACACTCTCAAGAGACCCAGTACTTC. It encodes CASSLRGHSQETQYF. Using reference TRBV28 and TRBJ2-5 for the parts outside the CDR3, the full variable domain is DVKVTQSSRYLVKRTGEKVFLECVQDMDHENMFWYRQDPGLGLRLIYFSYDVKMKEKGDIPEGYSVSREKKERFSLILESASTNQTSMYLCASSLRGHSQETQYFGPGTRLLVL.

The rearrangement links TRBV4-1 to TRBJ1-4; D might be TRBD1 (5 bases). The CDR3 runs to 16 residues. Germline CDR1 and CDR2: MGHRA and YSYEKL. Trimming pared 4 bases from V and 9 bases from J, leaving 21 bases between. The CDR3 reads CASSPSHEGTQQKLFF. As DNA, the CDR3 is TGCGCCAGCAGCCCCTCTCACGAGGGGACTCAACAAAAACTGTTTTTT.

This sequence joins TRBV2 and TRBJ2-7; no firm D call. Trimming cost V 1 base and J 6 bases, with 16 bases left between them. The CDR3 totals 15 residues. Per the germline V gene, CDR1 is SNHLY and CDR2 is FYNNEI. The CDR3 region is CASSEERSSSSEQYF. CDR3 coding DNA: TGTGCCAGCAGTGAAGAGCGATCTTCCAGCAGCGAGCAGTACTTC.

The chain joins TRBV27 to TRBJ1-1, with unresolved D. The CDR3 has 13 amino acids. V lost 6 bases, J lost 8 bases, and 16 bases lay in between. Germline V gives CDR1 MNHEY, CDR2 SMNVEV (reference sequence). The CDR3 reads CASSPNSSPEAFF. The DNA for the CDR3 is TGTGCCAGCAGCCCAAACAGCTCTCCCGAAGCTTTCTTT.

The chain couples TRBV5-1 to TRBJ1-1; TRBD1 matches 9 bases. There are 14 residues in the CDR3. After removal of 3 bases from V and 2 bases from J, the junction contained 2 bases not matched to a gene. The germline CDR1 and CDR2 sequences are SGHRS and YFSETQ. CDR3 DNA: TGCGCCAGCAGCTGGGGACAGGGAAACACTGAAGCTTTCTTT. Translated, it gives CASSWGQGNTEAFF.

V and J are TRBV7-6 and TRBJ2-5; D perhaps matches TRBD1 (6 bases). Germline V gives CDR1 SGHVS, CDR2 FNYEAQ. The ends were cut back, 1 base at V and 5 bases at J, with 20 bases in the middle. The CDR3 is made up of 17 amino acids. CDR3 protein: CASSLEAQGMALETQYF. CDR3 sequence (DNA): TGTGCCAGCAGCTTAGAAGCACAGGGTATGGCTCTGGAGACCCAGTACTTC.

The chain joins TRBV5-1 to TRBJ1-5; 9 bases agree with TRBD1. The V gene end was trimmed by 4 bases and the J gene end by 7 bases; junction bases not matched to a gene: 15. The germline V gene encodes CDR1 SGHRS and CDR2 YFSETQ. This CDR3 comprises 17 residues. The CDR3 DNA reads as TGCGCCAGCAGCCTTGAACCCCCGGGACAGGGCGTCCAGCCCCAGCATTTT. Protein: CASSLEPPGQGVQPQHF.

The chain has TRBV11-2 and TRBJ2-3, with 8 nucleotides matching TRBD2. V dropped 3 bases and J dropped 2; count of bases not matched to a gene: 7. CDR3 length: 16 amino acids. The germline gives CDR1 SGHAT, CDR2 FQNNGV. Here the CDR3 reads CASSFLAGQLTDTQYF. In DNA form, the CDR3 reads TGTGCCAGCAGCTTCCTAGCGGGTCAGCTCACAGATACGCAGTATTTT.

The CDR3: CASSLWQGSYNEQFF. In DNA form, the CDR3 reads TGTGCCAGCAGTTTATGGCAGGGTTCCTACAATGAGCAGTTCTTC. This chain connects TRBV28 to TRBJ2-1, with a tentative D call TRBD1 (5 bases). CDR3 length equals 15 residues. Germline V gene sequence: CDR1 MDHEN, CDR2 SYDVKM. Deletions cut 0 bases from V and 1 base from J, with 7 bases between.

The chain's CDR3 is CASRGGAANTGELFF. In nucleotides, the CDR3 is TGTGCCAGCCGCGGGGGGGCAGCGAACACCGGGGAGCTGTTTTTT. The V gene is TRBV2, the J gene TRBJ2-2, with TRBD2 identical over 9 bases. Germline loops: CDR1 SNHLY, CDR2 FYNNEI. V dropped 8 bases and J dropped 0; count of bases not matched to a gene: 4. The CDR3 has 15 amino acids.

This sequence joins TRBV29-1 and TRBJ1-3, with 7 bases aligning to TRBD1. The V and J ends lost 2 bases and 5 bases, in that order; junction bases with no gene match: 9. The CDR3 is 15 residues long. CDR1 is SQVTM and CDR2 is ANQGSEA in the germline V gene. In DNA form, the CDR3 reads TGCAGCGTTGAATCCCCGACAGGGACTCGAAACACCATATATTTT. Its translation is CSVESPTGTRNTIYF. Full variable domain (outside the CDR3, taken from reference TRBV29-1 and TRBJ1-3): SAVISQKPSRDICQRGTSLTIQCQVDSQVTMMFWYRQQPGQSLTLIATANQGSEATYESGFVIDKFPISRPNLTFSTLTVSNMSPEDSSIYLCSVESPTGTRNTIYFGEGSWLTVV.

V and J are TRBV28 and TRBJ2-1; perhaps TRBD1 as D (6 bases). CDR3 length: 12 amino acids. Germline V gene data show CDR1 as MDHEN and CDR2 as SYDVKM. V gave up 1 base and J gave up 8 bases, with 6 bases separating them. As DNA, the CDR3 is TGTGCCAGCAGTTTATCAGGGGATGAGCAGTTCTTC. This encodes CASSLSGDEQFF.

The chain links TRBV10-2 to TRBJ2-5, with 10 positions matching TRBD1. This CDR3 comprises 14 residues. The V and J ends lost 8 bases and 5 bases, in that order; junction bases with no gene match: 8. The germline gives CDR1 WSHSY, CDR2 SAAADI. The CDR3 reads CASLGQGFWETQYF. In DNA form, the CDR3 reads TGCGCCAGCTTGGGACAGGGGTTTTGGGAGACCCAGTACTTC.

This clone was recorded only once. The rearrangement uses TRBV21-1 and TRBJ1-1; the table gives TRBD1 as D, unverified against the DNA. TRBV21-1 corresponds to a pseudogene. This CDR3 spans 16 amino acids. CDR3 in amino acids: CASSKDTPVADTEAFF. The DNA of the CDR3 is TGTGCCAGCAGCAAGGACACCCCCGTGGCGGACACTGAAGCTTTCTTT.

V is TRBV3-1 (or the pseudogene TRBV3-2) and J is TRBJ2-1; possibly TRBD1 for D (6 bases). Germline assignment: CDR1 LGHDT and CDR2 YNNKEL (reference sequence). CDR3 length equals 14 residues. V lost 1 base and J 4 bases, leaving 8 bases between the germline ends. The CDR3 protein is CASSQVGAYNEQFF. Written as DNA, the CDR3 is TGTGCCAGCAGCCAAGTGGGGGCTTACAATGAGCAGTTCTTC.